Below are 6 T cell receptor beta chains sequenced from a single sample in a study of T cells after posttransplantation cyclophosphamide. Control samples came 1 year after myeloablative marrow transplants with methotrexate plus calcineurin inhibitor. Repertoires were generated with immunoSEQ multiplex PCR, while TCRdb's copy carries only in-frame clones and drops some. The table records 3,000 to 4,000 clones, over 60% of them present only once. The source material was PBMCs, sampled after allogeneic stem cell transplant with calcineurin inhibitor and methotrexate. The receptors shown here come from a female patient aged 45-60 years who received an allogeneic stem cell transplant from an unrelated donor, was CMV-positive, and had acute and chronic GVHD. Part of the T cell pool may stem from the graft donor.

The CDR3 DNA reads TGTGCCAGCAGCACCCGGACTAGCGGGAGGACCTACGAGCAGTACTTC. Protein sequence: CASSTRTSGRTYEQYF. The chain has TRBV11-2 and TRBJ2-7; 14 nucleotides match TRBD2. Losses at the gene ends were 5 bases for V and 2 bases for J; bases not matched to a gene: 5. Germline V lookup: CDR1 SGHAT, CDR2 FQNNGV. The CDR3 contains 16 residues. Supplemented by reference TRBV11-2 and TRBJ2-7, the full variable domain reads EAGVAQSPRYKIIEKRQSVAFWCNPISGHATLYWYQQILGQGPKLLIQFQNNGVVDDSQLPKDRFSAERLKGVDSTLKIQPAKLEDSAVYLCASSTRTSGRTYEQYFGPGTRLTVT.

The chain uses TRBV4-1 and TRBJ2-2; the D gene is possibly TRBD2 (6 bases). Trimming shortened V by 6 bases and J by 6 bases, and 14 bases separated the two germline ends. This CDR3 contains 14 residues. Germline V lookup: CDR1 MGHRA, CDR2 YSYEKL. CDR3 DNA sequence: TGCGCCAGCAGAGTAGCTCCGGGGGCCGGGGAGCTGTTTTTT. Translated: CASRVAPGAGELFF.

In this sample, this clone turned up a few times. The CDR3 DNA is TGTGCCAGCTCAGGGACTATCTCCTCTGGGGCCAACGTCCTGACTTTC. This codes for CASSGTISSGANVLTF. The chain couples TRBV18 to TRBJ2-6, with 7 positions matching TRBD2. The germline V gene encodes CDR1 KGHSH and CDR2 LQKENI. The CDR3 is made up of 16 amino acids. Trimming removed 5 bases from V and 0 bases from J; junction bases left unmatched: 4.

The chain joins TRBV29-1 to TRBJ1-2; D gene ambiguous. The germline V gene encodes CDR1 SQVTM and CDR2 ANQGSEA. The CDR3 consists of 13 residues. V lost 3 bases, J lost 8 bases, and 16 bases lay in between. The CDR3 loop is CSVDPGGLGGYTF. In DNA, the CDR3 is TGCAGCGTTGATCCCGGAGGACTGGGCGGCTACACCTTC.

This clone is a singleton in its sample. The chain joins TRBV5-5 to TRBJ2-7, with D perhaps TRBD1 (6 bases). Germline loops: CDR1 SGHKS, CDR2 YYEKEE (reference sequence). The CDR3 covers 16 residues. The V and J ends lost 2 bases and 3 bases respectively, with 18 bases between them. As DNA, the CDR3 is TGTGCCAGCAGCTTAGTACAGGGCGAGGGACACTACGAGCAGTACTTC. Translating it yields CASSLVQGEGHYEQYF. The whole variable domain, remainder taken from reference TRBV5-5 and TRBJ2-7, is DAGVTQSPTHLIKTRGQQVTLRCSPISGHKSVSWYQQVLGQGPQFIFQYYEKEERGRGNFPDRFSARQFPNYSSELNVNALLLGDSALYLCASSLVQGEGHYEQYFGPGTRLTVT.

The V call is TRBV9, the J call TRBJ1-6; D is possibly TRBD1 (6 bases). V was pared by 6 bases and J by 7 bases, with 11 bases between. This CDR3 has 13 residues. Germline values: CDR1 SGDLS, CDR2 YYNGEE. The CDR3 DNA reads as TGTGCCAGCACCCCTACAGGGAATTCACCCCTCCACTTT. It specifies CASTPTGNSPLHF.